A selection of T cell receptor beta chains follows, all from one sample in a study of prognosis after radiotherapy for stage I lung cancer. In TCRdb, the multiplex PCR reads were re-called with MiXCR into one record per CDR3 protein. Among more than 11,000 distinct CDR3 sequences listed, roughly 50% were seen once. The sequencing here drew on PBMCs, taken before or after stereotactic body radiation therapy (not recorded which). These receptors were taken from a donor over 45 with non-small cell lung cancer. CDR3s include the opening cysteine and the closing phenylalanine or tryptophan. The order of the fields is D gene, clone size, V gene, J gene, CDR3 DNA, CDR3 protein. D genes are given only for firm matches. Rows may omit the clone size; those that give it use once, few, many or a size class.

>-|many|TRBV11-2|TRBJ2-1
TGTGCCAGCAGCTTAGGTCAGGCCCGCTACAATGAGCAGTTCTTC
CASSLGQARYNEQFF
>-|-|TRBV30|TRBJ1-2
TGTGCCTGGAGCGGGGTAAACTATGGCTACACCTTC
CAWSGVNYGYTF
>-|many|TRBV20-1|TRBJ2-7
TGCAGTGCTAGCCCCTTAGGCCCGGCGAAAGAGCAGTACTTC
CSASPLGPAKEQYF
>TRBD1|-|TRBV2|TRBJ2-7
TGTGCCAGCAGCTCCGACAGGGGGTTGTACGAGCAGTACTTC
CASSSDRGLYEQYF
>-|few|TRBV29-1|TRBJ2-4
TGCAGCGTTGAAGATCCGAGGGGGGGCAAAAACATTCAGTACTTC
CSVEDPRGGKNIQYF
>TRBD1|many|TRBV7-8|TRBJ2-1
TGTGCCAGCAGCGCTAGACGGGGACAGATCTACAATGAGCAGTTCTTC
CASSARRGQIYNEQFF
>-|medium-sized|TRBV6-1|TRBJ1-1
TGTGCCAGCAGTGAATTTGGGAACACTGAAGCTTTCTTT
CASSEFGNTEAFF
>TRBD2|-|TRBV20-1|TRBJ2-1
TGCAGTGCTAGCTCTAGCGGGAGGGCCGAGCAGTTCTTC
CSASSSGRAEQFF
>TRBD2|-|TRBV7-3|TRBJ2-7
TGTGCCAGCAGCCGAACTAGCGGGGGTGTGGCCGAGCAGTACTTC
CASSRTSGGVAEQYF
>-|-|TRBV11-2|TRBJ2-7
TGTGCCAGCAGCTTAGCCTCCGTCACCTCCTACGAGCAGTACTTC
CASSLASVTSYEQYF
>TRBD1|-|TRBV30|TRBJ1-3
TGTGCCTGGAGTGTTACAGGGGGCGCGAGCTCCGGAAACACCATATATTTT
CAWSVTGGASSGNTIYF
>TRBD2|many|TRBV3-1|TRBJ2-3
TGTGCCAACAGCACCCGACTAGCGGGGAACACAGATACGCAGTATTTT
CANSTRLAGNTDTQYF
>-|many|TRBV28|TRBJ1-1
TGTGCCAGCAGTTTATTAACCGGGGGCAACACTGAAGCTTTCTTT
CASSLLTGGNTEAFF
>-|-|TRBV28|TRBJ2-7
TGTGCCAGCAGTTTGAGGGCAGGGTGGGAGCAGTACTTC
CASSLRAGWEQYF
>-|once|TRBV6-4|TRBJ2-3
TGTGCCAGCAGATGGGTACCGGCGGTCGTCGACGGTGGCACAGATACGCAGTATTTT
CASRWVPAVVDGGTDTQYF
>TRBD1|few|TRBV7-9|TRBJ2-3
TGTGCCAGCAGCACCGGTCAGGGGACAGGGGCGTTGGCAGATACGCAGTATTTT
CASSTGQGTGALADTQYF
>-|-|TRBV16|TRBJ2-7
TGTGCCAGCAGCCATAAGTGCGAATCGGTGCTCGAGCAGTACTTC
CASSHKCESVLEQYF